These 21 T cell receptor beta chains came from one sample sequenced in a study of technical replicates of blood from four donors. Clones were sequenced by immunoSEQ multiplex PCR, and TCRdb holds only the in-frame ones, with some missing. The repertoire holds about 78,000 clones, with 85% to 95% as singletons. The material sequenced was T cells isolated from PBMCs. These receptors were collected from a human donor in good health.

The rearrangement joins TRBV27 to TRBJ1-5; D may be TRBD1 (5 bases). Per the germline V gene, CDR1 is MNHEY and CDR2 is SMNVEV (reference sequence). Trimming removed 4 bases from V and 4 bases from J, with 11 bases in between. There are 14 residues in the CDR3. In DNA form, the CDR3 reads TGTGCCAGCAGTTCCCTTCAGGGAAATCAGCCCCAGCATTTT. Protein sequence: CASSSLQGNQPQHF.

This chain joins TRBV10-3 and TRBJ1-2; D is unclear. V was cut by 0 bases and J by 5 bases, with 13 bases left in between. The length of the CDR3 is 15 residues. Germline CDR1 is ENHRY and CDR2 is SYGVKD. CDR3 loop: CAISESRGFQYGYTF. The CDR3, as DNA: TGTGCCATCAGTGAGTCGCGAGGGTTTCAATATGGCTACACCTTC.

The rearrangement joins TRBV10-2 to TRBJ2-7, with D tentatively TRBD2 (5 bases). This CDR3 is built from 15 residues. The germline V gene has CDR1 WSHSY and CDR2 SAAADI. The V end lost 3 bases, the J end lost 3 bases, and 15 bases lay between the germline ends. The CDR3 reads CASSDPHLAGYEQYF. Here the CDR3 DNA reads TGCGCCAGCAGTGACCCCCACCTGGCGGGCTACGAGCAGTACTTC.

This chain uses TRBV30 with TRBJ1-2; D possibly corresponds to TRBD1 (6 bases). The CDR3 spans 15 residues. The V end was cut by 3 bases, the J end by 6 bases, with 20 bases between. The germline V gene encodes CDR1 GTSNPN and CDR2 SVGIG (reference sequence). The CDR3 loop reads CAWSYEVDSLNGYTF. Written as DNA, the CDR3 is TGTGCCTGGAGCTACGAGGTGGACAGCCTAAATGGCTACACCTTC.

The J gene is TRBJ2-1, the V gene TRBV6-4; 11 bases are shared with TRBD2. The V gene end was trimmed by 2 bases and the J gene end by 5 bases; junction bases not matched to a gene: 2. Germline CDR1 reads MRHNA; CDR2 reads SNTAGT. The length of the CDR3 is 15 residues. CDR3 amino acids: CASSDQGLADNEQFF. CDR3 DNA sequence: TGTGCCAGCAGTGACCAGGGACTAGCGGACAATGAGCAGTTCTTC.

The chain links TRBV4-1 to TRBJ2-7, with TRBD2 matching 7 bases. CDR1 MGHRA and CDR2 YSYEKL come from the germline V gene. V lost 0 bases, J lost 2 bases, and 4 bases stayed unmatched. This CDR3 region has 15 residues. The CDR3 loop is CASSQDFGTTYEQYF. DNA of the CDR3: TGCGCCAGCAGCCAAGATTTTGGGACTACCTACGAGCAGTACTTC.

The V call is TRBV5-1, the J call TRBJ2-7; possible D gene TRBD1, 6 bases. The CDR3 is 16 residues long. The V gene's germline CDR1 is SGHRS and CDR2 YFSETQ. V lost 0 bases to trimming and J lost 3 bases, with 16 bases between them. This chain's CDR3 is CASSLATARGDYEQYF. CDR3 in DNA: TGCGCCAGCAGCTTGGCAACAGCCAGGGGAGACTACGAGCAGTACTTC.

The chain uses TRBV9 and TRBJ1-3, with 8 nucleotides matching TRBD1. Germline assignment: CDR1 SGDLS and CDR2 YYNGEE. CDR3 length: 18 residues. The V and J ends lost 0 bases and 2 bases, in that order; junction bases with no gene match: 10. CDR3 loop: CASSVGLGAQGAGNTIYF. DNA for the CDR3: TGTGCCAGCAGCGTAGGACTGGGAGCACAGGGGGCTGGAAACACCATATATTTT.

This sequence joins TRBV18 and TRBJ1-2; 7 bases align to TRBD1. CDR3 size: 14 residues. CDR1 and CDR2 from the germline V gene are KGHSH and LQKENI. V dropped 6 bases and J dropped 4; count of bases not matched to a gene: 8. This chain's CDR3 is CASSPSGQTYGYTF. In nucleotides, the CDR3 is TGTGCCAGCTCCCCCTCGGGACAGACCTATGGCTACACCTTC.

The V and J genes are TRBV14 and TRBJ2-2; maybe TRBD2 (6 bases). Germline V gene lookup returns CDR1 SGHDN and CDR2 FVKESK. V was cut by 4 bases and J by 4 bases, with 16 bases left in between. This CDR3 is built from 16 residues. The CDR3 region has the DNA TGTGCCAGCAGCCTATTTACGGGAGACGGCACCGGGGAGCTGTTTTTT. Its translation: CASSLFTGDGTGELFF.

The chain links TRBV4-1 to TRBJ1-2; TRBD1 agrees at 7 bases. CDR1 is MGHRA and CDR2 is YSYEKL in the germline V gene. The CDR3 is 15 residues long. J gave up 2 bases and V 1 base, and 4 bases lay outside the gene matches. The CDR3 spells CASSQGQGGNYGYTF. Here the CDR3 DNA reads TGCGCCAGCAGCCAAGGACAGGGTGGGAACTATGGCTACACCTTC.

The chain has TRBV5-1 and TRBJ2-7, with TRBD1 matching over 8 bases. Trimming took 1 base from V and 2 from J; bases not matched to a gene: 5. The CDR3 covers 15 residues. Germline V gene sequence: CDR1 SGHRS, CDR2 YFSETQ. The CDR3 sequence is CASSLWTGITYEQYF. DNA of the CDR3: TGCGCCAGCAGCTTGTGGACAGGGATAACCTACGAGCAGTACTTC.

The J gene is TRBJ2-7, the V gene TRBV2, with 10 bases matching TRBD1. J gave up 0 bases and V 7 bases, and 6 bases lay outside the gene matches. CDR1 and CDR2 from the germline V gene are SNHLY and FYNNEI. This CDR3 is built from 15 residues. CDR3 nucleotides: TGTGCCAGCAATATCCGGGACAGGGGCTCCTACGAGCAGTACTTC. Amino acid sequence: CASNIRDRGSYEQYF.

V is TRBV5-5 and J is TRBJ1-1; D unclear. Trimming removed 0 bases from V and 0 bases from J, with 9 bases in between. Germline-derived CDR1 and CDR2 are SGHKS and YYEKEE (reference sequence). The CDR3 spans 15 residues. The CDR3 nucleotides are TGTGCCAGCAGCTTGGATCGGTATATGAACACTGAAGCTTTCTTT. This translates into CASSLDRYMNTEAFF. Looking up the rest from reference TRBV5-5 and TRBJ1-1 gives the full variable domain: DAGVTQSPTHLIKTRGQQVTLRCSPISGHKSVSWYQQVLGQGPQFIFQYYEKEERGRGNFPDRFSARQFPNYSSELNVNALLLGDSALYLCASSLDRYMNTEAFFGQGTRLTVV.

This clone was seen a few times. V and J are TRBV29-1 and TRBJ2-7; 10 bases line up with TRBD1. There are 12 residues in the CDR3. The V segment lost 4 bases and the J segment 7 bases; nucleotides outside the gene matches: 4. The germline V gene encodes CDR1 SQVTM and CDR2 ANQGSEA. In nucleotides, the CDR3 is TGCAGCGTTGGGGGACAGGGGTGGGAGCAGTACTTC. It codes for CSVGGQGWEQYF.

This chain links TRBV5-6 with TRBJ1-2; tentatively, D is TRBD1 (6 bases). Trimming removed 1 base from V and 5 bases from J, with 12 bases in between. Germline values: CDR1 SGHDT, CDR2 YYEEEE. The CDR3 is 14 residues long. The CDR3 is CASSLRGGAYGYTF. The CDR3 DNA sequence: TGTGCCAGCAGCTTGAGGGGGGGCGCGTATGGCTACACCTTC.

CDR3: CASSLGRTVYRGYTF. The DNA for the CDR3 is TGTGCCAGCAGCTTGGGCCGGACAGTTTATCGTGGCTACACCTTC. The V call is TRBV5-6, the J call TRBJ1-2; the D gene is possibly TRBD1 (6 bases). Trimming cost V 0 bases and J 7 bases, with 16 bases left between them. The CDR3 length is 15 residues. In germline, CDR1 is SGHDT, CDR2 YYEEEE. Complete variable domain (other parts from reference TRBV5-6 and TRBJ1-2): DAGVTQSPTHLIKTRGQQVTLRCSPKSGHDTVSWYQQALGQGPQFIFQYYEEEERQRGNFPDRFSGHQFPNYSSELNVNALLLGDSALYLCASSLGRTVYRGYTFGSGTRLTVV.

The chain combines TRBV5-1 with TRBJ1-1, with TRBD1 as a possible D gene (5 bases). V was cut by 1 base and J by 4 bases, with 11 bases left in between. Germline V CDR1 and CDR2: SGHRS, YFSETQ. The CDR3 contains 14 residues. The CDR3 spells CASSLQGLGTEAFF. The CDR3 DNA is TGCGCCAGCAGCTTGCAGGGTCTGGGCACTGAAGCTTTCTTT.

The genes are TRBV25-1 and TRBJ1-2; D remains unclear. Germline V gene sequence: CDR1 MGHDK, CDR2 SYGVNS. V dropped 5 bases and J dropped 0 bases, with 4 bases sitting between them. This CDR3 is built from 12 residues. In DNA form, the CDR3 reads TGTGCCAGCAGTCGAGCTAACTATGGCTACACCTTC. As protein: CASSRANYGYTF.

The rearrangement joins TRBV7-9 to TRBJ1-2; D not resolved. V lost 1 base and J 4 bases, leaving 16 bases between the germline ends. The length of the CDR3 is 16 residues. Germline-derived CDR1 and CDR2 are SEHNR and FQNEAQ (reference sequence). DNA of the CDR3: TGTGCCAGCAGCTTAGGTGGCAGCACTACTCCCTATGGCTACACCTTC. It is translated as CASSLGGSTTPYGYTF.

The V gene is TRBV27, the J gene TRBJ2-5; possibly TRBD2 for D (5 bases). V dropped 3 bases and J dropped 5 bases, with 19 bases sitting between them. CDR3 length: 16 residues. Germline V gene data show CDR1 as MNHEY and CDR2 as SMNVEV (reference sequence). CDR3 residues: CASSLSAERRWETQYF. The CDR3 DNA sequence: TGTGCCAGCAGTTTGTCTGCAGAGAGGAGGTGGGAGACCCAGTACTTC.